These 25 T cell receptor beta chains share one sample of origin, sequenced in a study of blood T cells in healthy people across ages. It was with a sample-barcoded 5' primer and a J-beta primer mix that a second PCR of about 7 to 12 cycles was run. TCRdb processed the 5' RACE reads anew with MiXCR; each CDR3 protein has one entry. The table lists 1.5 million to 2 million distinct CDR3 sequences, almost 35% of them singletons. Sample: blood. Source of these receptors: a woman aged 30 to 39 in good health.

This clonotype was picked up a small number of times. This chain uses TRBV29-1 with TRBJ2-2; TRBD1 aligns across 9 bases. The CDR3 contains 16 residues. With 6 bases clipped from V and 0 bases from J, the junction kept 8 bases outside the gene matches. Germline V gives CDR1 SQVTM, CDR2 ANQGSEA. The CDR3 is CSVQYRDRANTGELFF. CDR3 bases: TGCAGCGTCCAATACCGGGACAGGGCGAACACCGGGGAGCTGTTTTTT.

This clonotype has a handful of counts. V usage is TRBV27 and J usage is TRBJ2-1; 13 bases are a match to TRBD2. The V gene end was trimmed by 3 bases and the J gene end by 6 bases; junction bases not matched to a gene: 5. Germline CDR1 MNHEY, CDR2 SMNVEV (reference sequence). The CDR3 consists of 16 residues. The DNA of the CDR3 is TGTGCCAGCAGTTTCTCCGGGACTAGCGGGATCAATGAGCAGTTCTTC. Translation gives CASSFSGTSGINEQFF.

In this sample, this clonotype turned up a few times. V gene TRBV7-6 combines with J gene TRBJ2-3, with a weak D call TRBD2 (6 bases). This CDR3 spans 16 amino acids. V lost 0 bases, J lost 1 base, and 11 bases lay in between. Germline CDR1 SGHVS, CDR2 FNYEAQ. Written as DNA, the CDR3 is TGTGCCAGCAGCTTAGCGGGGGGAGCGGGCACAGATACGCAGTATTTT. It translates to CASSLAGGAGTDTQYF.

This clonotype was seen a few times. V gene TRBV27 combines with J gene TRBJ1-5, with D maybe TRBD1 (6 bases). Germline V gene sequence: CDR1 MNHEY, CDR2 SMNVEV (reference sequence). The V gene lost 2 bases and the J gene lost 6 bases, with 17 bases spanning the gap. This CDR3 has 16 amino acids. The chain's CDR3 is CASSLVAGAPGQPQHF. Here the CDR3 DNA reads TGTGCCAGCAGTTTAGTGGCAGGGGCGCCTGGTCAGCCCCAGCATTTT.

At least ten counts were recorded for this clonotype. The rearrangement links TRBV4-1 to TRBJ1-5; 8 bases line up with TRBD1. CDR3 length: 18 amino acids. Germline-derived CDR1 and CDR2 are MGHRA and YSYEKL. The V segment lost 0 bases and the J segment 1 base; nucleotides outside the gene matches: 8. The CDR3 sequence: CASSQDGPGGGSNQPQHF. The CDR3 bases are TGCGCCAGCAGCCAAGATGGGCCAGGGGGCGGGAGCAATCAGCCCCAGCATTTT.

The chain recombines TRBV6-6 with TRBJ1-2, with TRBD1 identical over 7 bases. This CDR3 comprises 14 residues. Trimming took 2 bases from V and 3 from J; bases not matched to a gene: 3. The germline V gene has CDR1 MNHNY and CDR2 SVGAGI (reference sequence). The CDR3 reads CASSYRGLYYGYTF. The CDR3 nucleotides are TGTGCCAGCAGTTACAGGGGGCTGTACTATGGCTACACCTTC.

The rearrangement links TRBV9 to TRBJ1-1; D is unclear. Germline V gives CDR1 SGDLS, CDR2 YYNGEE. This CDR3 contains 15 residues. Trimming removed 0 bases at V and 2 bases at J, with 11 bases between. Written as DNA, the CDR3 is TGTGCCAGCAGCGTAGTGGAAGGGAGAAACACTGAAGCTTTCTTT. It encodes CASSVVEGRNTEAFF.

J is TRBJ2-1 and V is TRBV30; D could derive from TRBD1 or TRBD2 (6 bases each). In germline, CDR1 is GTSNPN, CDR2 SVGIG (reference sequence). The ends were cut back, 0 bases at V and 15 bases at J, with 12 bases in the middle. This CDR3 has 11 residues. As DNA, the CDR3 is TGTGCCTGGAGTGTACACGGGGGCCTGTTCTTC. Translation: CAWSVHGGLFF.

The CDR3 sequence is CASSEWGEDYEQYF. The CDR3 bases are TGTGCCAGCAGTGAATGGGGAGAGGACTACGAGCAGTACTTC. The chain employs TRBV25-1 and TRBJ2-7; possibly TRBD2 for D (5 bases). Germline CDR1 MGHDK, CDR2 SYGVNS. The CDR3 contains 14 residues. Trimming cost V 1 base and J 3 bases, with 10 bases left between them.

The V gene is TRBV7-7, the J gene TRBJ2-1, with D perhaps TRBD1 or TRBD2 (5 bases each). This CDR3 is 14 amino acids long. The germline gives CDR1 SSHAT, CDR2 FNYEAQ (reference sequence). The V and J ends lost 5 bases and 7 bases respectively, with 15 bases between them. As DNA, the CDR3 is TGTGCCAGCAGCGCAGGGTCCGGGGCAAATGAGCAGTTCTTC. Amino acids: CASSAGSGANEQFF.

V gene TRBV24-1 combines with J gene TRBJ1-2; TRBD1 aligns across 10 bases. The CDR3 spans 14 residues. V gave up 4 bases and J gave up 4 bases; unmatched junction bases: 2. Looked up from germline, CDR1 is KGHDR and CDR2 is SFDVKD. The DNA for the CDR3 is TGTGCCACCAGTGAGACAGGGGGCGGCTATGGCTACACCTTC. Translating it yields CATSETGGGYGYTF.

CDR3 protein: CSARETGGHRSTDTQYF. The DNA for the CDR3 is TGCAGTGCTAGAGAGACAGGGGGCCATCGGAGCACAGATACGCAGTATTTT. The chain combines TRBV20-1 with TRBJ2-3, with 10 positions matching TRBD1. J was trimmed by 0 bases and V by 0 bases; bases with no gene match: 6. The CDR3 is 17 amino acids. Per the germline V gene, CDR1 is DFQATT and CDR2 is SNEGSKA (reference sequence).

This clonotype was recorded a few times. The CDR3 DNA follows: TGTGCCAGCACCTCAAACTTGGGGGGACCCCAGCATTTT. Its translation: CASTSNLGGPQHF. This chain links TRBV25-1 with TRBJ1-5, with D possibly being TRBD1 (5 bases). From germline, CDR1 is MGHDK and CDR2 SYGVNS. V was cut by 7 bases and J by 10 bases, with 17 bases left in between. The CDR3 loop spans 13 amino acids.

A remark on this clonotype: One end of the junction does not line up with germline, which may come from a read error. The chain joins TRBV20-1 to TRBJ2-5; D possibly corresponds to TRBD1 (5 bases). CDR1 and CDR2 from the germline V gene are DFQATT and SNEGSKA (reference sequence). The CDR3 is 13 amino acids. The CDR3 here is CSASGQLQETRYF. DNA for the CDR3: TGCAGTGCCTCAGGACAACTTCAAGAGACCCGGTACTTC.

In this sample, this clonotype turned up once. This chain connects TRBV5-8 to TRBJ2-1, with 7 bases identical to TRBD1. The J segment lost 4 bases and the V segment lost 4 bases, leaving 14 bases of the junction unmatched. Germline assignment: CDR1 SGHTS and CDR2 YDEGEE. This CDR3 has 17 residues. The chain's CDR3 is CASSPGTAGRLYNEQFF. The CDR3, as DNA: TGTGCCAGCAGCCCCGGGACAGCCGGACGGTTGTACAATGAGCAGTTCTTC.

This clonotype appeared a single time. The chain couples TRBV27 to TRBJ2-7; TRBD2 aligns across 8 bases. Matching the DNA end better, TRBJ2-5 makes the J call doubtful. The germline V gene has CDR1 MNHEY and CDR2 SMNVEV (reference sequence). This CDR3 contains 15 residues. This CDR3 reads CASSKWETSAETQYF. In DNA, the CDR3 is TGTGCCAGCAGTAAGTGGGAGACTAGCGCAGAGACCCAGTACTTC.

This clonotype appeared many times. The J gene is TRBJ2-6, the V gene TRBV6-6; a weak D match, TRBD2 (6 bases). This CDR3 spans 17 amino acids. V was pared by 1 base and J by 1 base, with 11 bases between. Germline V gene lookup returns CDR1 MNHNY and CDR2 SVGAGI (reference sequence). As DNA, the CDR3 is TGTGCCAGCAGTTACTTGACTAGTCCGTCTGGGGCCAACGTCCTGACTTTC. Its protein is CASSYLTSPSGANVLTF.

There are a few counts of this clonotype. A read error may account for a junction end that differs from germline. The CDR3 spells CASSQGGTTNENLFF. The CDR3 nucleotides read TGTGCCAGCAGTCAGGGCGGGACAACTAATGAAAACCTGTTTTTT. J is TRBJ1-4 and V is TRBV12-3 or TRBV12-4; perhaps TRBD1 as D (6 bases). The CDR3 contains 15 residues.

The J gene is TRBJ2-1, the V gene TRBV5-6; 11 bases line up with TRBD2. V shed 3 bases and J 12 bases; nucleotides not matched to a gene: 11. Germline CDR1 and CDR2: SGHDT and YYEEEE. The CDR3 is 15 residues long. The CDR3 region is CASSYSLAGVLGQFF. The DNA of the CDR3 is TGTGCCAGCAGCTACTCACTAGCGGGGGTGCTCGGGCAGTTCTTC.

This clonotype appeared many times. The chain links TRBV12-3 or TRBV12-4 to TRBJ2-7; 10 bases are shared with TRBD2. The CDR3 is 16 amino acids. V was clipped by 6 bases and J by 0 bases; unmatched bases: 8. The CDR3 reads CASSIGLAEASYEQYF. As DNA, the CDR3 is TGTGCCAGCAGCATCGGACTAGCGGAGGCCTCCTACGAGCAGTACTTC.

This clonotype occurred many times. The rearrangement uses TRBV29-1 and TRBJ2-3; D not certain. Germline V CDR1 and CDR2: SQVTM, ANQGSEA. This CDR3 spans 11 amino acids. V lost 2 bases and J lost 2, with 2 bases in between. CDR3 DNA sequence: TGCAGCGTTGAAACCACAGATACGCAGTATTTT. It translates to CSVETTDTQYF.

This sequence joins TRBV4-1 and TRBJ2-3; D gene unclear. The CDR3 extends over 15 amino acids. V was shortened by 0 bases and J by 2 bases, with 9 bases between the two germline ends. Germline CDR1 is MGHRA and CDR2 is YSYEKL. Written as DNA, the CDR3 is TGCGCCAGCAGCCAAGAGGGATATCCCACAGATACGCAGTATTTT. Residues: CASSQEGYPTDTQYF.

This sequence joins TRBV12-3 or TRBV12-4 and TRBJ2-2; a weak D match, TRBD1 (5 bases). V dropped 3 bases and J dropped 4 bases, with 12 bases sitting between them. CDR3 size: 15 residues. CDR3 coding DNA: TGTGCCAGCAGTTTGGGGCCCCCAGGCACCGGGGAGCTGTTTTTT. Translation: CASSLGPPGTGELFF.

This clonotype was seen a few times. V usage is TRBV28 and J usage is TRBJ2-5; 14 bases map to TRBD2. The V and J ends lost 6 bases and 5 bases, in that order; junction bases with no gene match: 5. The CDR3 length is 15 residues. Germline lookup yields CDR1 MDHEN and CDR2 SYDVKM. DNA for the CDR3: TGTGCCAGCAGAGGGACTAGCGGGAGTTTGGAGACCCAGTACTTC. It codes for CASRGTSGSLETQYF.

This chain connects TRBV28 to TRBJ2-1; no firm D call. CDR1 is MDHEN, CDR2 SYDVKM, per germline. V dropped 6 bases and J dropped 4 bases, with 13 bases sitting between them. CDR3 size: 14 residues. The CDR3 DNA reads TGTGCCAGCAGGGCTGCCTACCATTACAATGAGCAGTTCTTC. It specifies CASRAAYHYNEQFF.